This TCR beta chain was observed in a study of T cell changes during pregnancy in multiple sclerosis. This CDR3 is 17 amino acids long. Germline assignment: CDR1 MGHRA and CDR2 YSYEKL. V gave up 6 bases and J gave up 5 bases; unmatched junction bases: 17. This table comes from immunoSEQ multiplex PCR, and its TCRdb copy is limited to in-frame clones, with some not included. The sample records some 77,000 clones, approximately 94% being singletons. This TCR came from a female donor in good health, enrolled as a control in a pregnancy study. The sample was peripheral blood, taken in the second trimester of pregnancy. The chain has TRBV4-1 and TRBJ1-1; 8 nucleotides line up with TRBD1. The CDR3 reads CASRSRRTGTGMTEAFF. The CDR3 DNA reads as TGCGCCAGCAGATCCCGGAGGACAGGGACGGGTATGACTGAAGCTTTCTTT.